This section outlines one TCR beta chain sequence together with its context. The CDR3 covers 12 residues. The V and J ends lost 6 bases and 4 bases, in that order; junction bases with no gene match: 2. Germline V gene lookup returns CDR1 SGHTA and CDR2 FQGNSA. The data derive from a study of T cell changes during pregnancy in multiple sclerosis. Sequenced by immunoSEQ multiplex PCR; TCRdb stores in-frame clones only, minus some. The data contain tens of thousands of clones, roughly 88% of them singletons. This clonotype was obtained from a female donor in good health, enrolled as a control in a pregnancy study. The V call is TRBV7-2, the J call TRBJ2-5, with TRBD1 matching 7 bases. The starting material was peripheral blood, obtained in the second trimester of pregnancy. The CDR3 protein is CASRQGLETQYF. The CDR3 nucleotides read TGTGCCAGCAGACAGGGGCTAGAGACCCAGTACTTC. Full variable domain (rest looked up from reference TRBV7-2 and TRBJ2-5): GAGVSQSPSNKVTEKGKDVELRCDPISGHTALYWYRQSLGQGLEFLIYFQGNSAPDKSGLPSDRFSAERTGGSVSTLTIQRTQQEDSAVYLCASRQGLETQYFGPGTRLLVL.